Listed below are T cell receptor beta chains from one sample, sequenced in a study of control samples from healthy donors and cancer patients. Repertoires were generated with immunoSEQ multiplex PCR, while TCRdb's copy carries only in-frame clones and drops some. The sample lists more than 15,000 clones; 88% were seen once. Source material: PBMCs. The receptors here all came from a woman aged 60-75 years with head and neck cancer. CDR3s include the opening cysteine and the closing phenylalanine or tryptophan. D genes are given only for firm matches. Some rows have no size entry. The others give once, few or many, or a class for an expanded clone.

v_call,d_call,clone_size,j_call,cdr3_aa,cdr3_nt
TRBV18,NA,NA,TRBJ2-2,CASSPGGGTGELFF,TGTGCCAGCTCACCAGGGGGCGGAACCGGGGAGCTGTTTTTT
TRBV3-1/TRBV3-2,NA,NA,TRBJ1-2,CASSQAAGTGYTF,TGTGCCAGCAGCCAAGCGGCTGGGACTGGCTACACCTTC
TRBV19,NA,NA,TRBJ2-2,CATRGPSGRNTGELFF,TGTGCCACTCGAGGACCCTCAGGCCGGAACACCGGGGAGCTGTTTTTT
TRBV27,NA,once,TRBJ2-1,CASSQGRLAGNEQFF,TGTGCCAGCAGTCAGGGACGGCTGGCCGGCAATGAGCAGTTCTTC
TRBV7-3,NA,NA,TRBJ2-1,CASSLVVGTYNEQFF,TGTGCCAGCAGCTTGGTAGTGGGGACCTACAATGAGCAGTTCTTC
TRBV5-1,TRBD2,NA,TRBJ2-5,CASSSQRTSGKETQYF,TGCGCCAGCAGTTCGCAGAGGACTAGCGGGAAAGAGACCCAGTACTTC
TRBV6-5,NA,NA,TRBJ2-6,CASSYTGFSGANVLTF,TGTGCCAGCAGTTACACAGGCTTCTCTGGGGCCAACGTCCTGACTTTC
TRBV2,NA,NA,TRBJ1-1,CASSTRTEAFF,TGTGCCAGCAGTACCAGGACGGAAGCTTTCTTT
TRBV7-9,NA,NA,TRBJ2-7,CASSQPGPYEQYF,TGTGCCAGCAGCCAACCCGGGCCCTACGAGCAGTACTTC
TRBV5-1,NA,NA,TRBJ1-1,CASSQVQTDLGAFF,TGCGCCAGCAGTCAGGTTCAGACCGACCTGGGGGCTTTCTTT
TRBV7-8,NA,NA,TRBJ2-1,CASSLAGRGNEQFF,TGTGCCAGCAGCTTAGCGGGGCGGGGAAATGAGCAGTTCTTC
TRBV30,TRBD1,once,TRBJ1-2,CAWSPGTGYGYGYTF,TGTGCCTGGAGTCCCGGGACAGGGTATGGGTATGGCTACACCTTC
TRBV19,NA,NA,TRBJ2-2,CASKTVETDTGELFF,TGTGCCAGTAAAACAGTGGAAACGGACACCGGGGAGCTGTTTTTT
TRBV5-1,NA,NA,TRBJ2-5,CASSPGQGGETQYF,TGCGCCAGCAGCCCTGGACAGGGAGGGGAGACCCAGTACTTC
TRBV7-2,TRBD2,NA,TRBJ2-2,CASSPGGHAGELFF,TGTGCCAGCAGCCCGGGGGGGCACGCCGGGGAGCTGTTTTTT
TRBV6-6,NA,NA,TRBJ1-1,CASSTNLVAELRAFF,TGTGCCAGCAGTACTAACCTGGTGGCCGAACTCCGGGCTTTCTTT
TRBV6-5,TRBD1,NA,TRBJ2-7,CASLGGWTAYEQYF,TGTGCCAGTCTAGGGGGCTGGACAGCCTACGAGCAGTACTTC
TRBV5-4,TRBD1,NA,TRBJ2-7,CASSPEDRVEQYF,TGTGCCAGCAGCCCCGAGGACAGGGTTGAGCAGTACTTC
TRBV12-3/TRBV12-4,NA,NA,TRBJ2-4,CASSPYVDIQYF,TGTGCCAGCAGCCCCTATGTGGACATTCAGTACTTC
TRBV2,TRBD2,NA,TRBJ2-7,CASRGTSGSYEQYF,TGTGCCAGCAGGGGGACTAGCGGCTCCTACGAGCAGTACTTC
TRBV28,TRBD1,NA,TRBJ1-2,CASSQTRTGGGYGYTF,TGTGCCAGCAGCCAGACCCGGACAGGAGGAGGCTATGGCTACACCTTC
TRBV7-2,NA,NA,TRBJ1-2,CASSLNNYGYTF,TGTGCCAGCAGCTTAAATAACTATGGCTACACCTTC
TRBV5-5,NA,NA,TRBJ2-3,CASSLEAGKAQYF,TGTGCCAGCAGCTTGGAGGCGGGGAAGGCGCAGTATTTT
TRBV7-8,NA,NA,TRBJ2-2,CASSLDGQNTGELFF,TGTGCCAGCAGCTTAGATGGCCAGAACACCGGGGAGCTGTTTTTT
TRBV18,TRBD1,few,TRBJ1-2,CASSRGQGSYGYTF,TGTGCCAGCTCGCGTGGACAGGGGAGCTATGGCTACACCTTC
TRBV25-1,TRBD1,once,TRBJ2-3,CASSPDRDVRDTQYF,TGTGCCAGCAGTCCGGACAGGGACGTTAGAGATACGCAGTATTTT
TRBV6-6,NA,NA,TRBJ2-7,CASSYSRGTYEQYF,TGTGCCAGCAGTTACTCCAGGGGAACCTACGAGCAGTACTTC
TRBV7-9,NA,NA,TRBJ1-5,CASSLGRAGFREPQHF,TGTGCCAGCAGCTTAGGGAGGGCAGGATTTAGGGAGCCCCAGCATTTT
TRBV10-3,NA,NA,TRBJ2-1,CAIIDLLTNEQFF,TGTGCCATCATTGATCTTCTAACCAATGAGCAGTTCTTC
TRBV19,NA,once,TRBJ2-7,CASSSITGTTAPIEQYF,TGTGCCAGTAGTTCCATAACCGGGACAACAGCCCCTATCGAGCAGTACTTC
TRBV7-2,NA,NA,TRBJ2-3,CASTQRAGTDTQYF,TGTGCCAGCACCCAGCGGGCTGGCACAGATACGCAGTATTTT
TRBV6-2/TRBV6-3,TRBD2,NA,TRBJ2-1,CASSPRTSGTSYNEQFF,TGTGCCAGCAGTCCCCGGACTAGCGGGACCTCCTACAATGAGCAGTTCTTC
TRBV7-6,NA,NA,TRBJ1-1,CASSPVGPMNTEAFF,TGTGCCAGCAGCCCGGTCGGTCCCATGAACACTGAAGCTTTCTTT
TRBV20-1,TRBD1,few,TRBJ1-5,CSASRGQENQPQHF,TGCAGTGCTAGTAGGGGACAGGAGAATCAGCCCCAGCATTTT
TRBV28,TRBD1,NA,TRBJ2-5,CASRTGVEEETQYF,TGTGCCAGCAGGACAGGGGTAGAAGAAGAGACCCAGTACTTC
TRBV19,NA,NA,TRBJ1-1,CASSPKARTEAFF,TGTGCCAGTAGTCCCAAGGCGAGGACTGAAGCTTTCTTT
TRBV28,TRBD1,NA,TRBJ2-7,CASSRYRGPEQYF,TGTGCCAGCAGTAGATACAGGGGCCCCGAGCAGTACTTC
TRBV27,NA,once,TRBJ2-3,CASSLWGTYTDTQYF,TGTGCCAGCAGTTTATGGGGGACCTACACAGATACGCAGTATTTT
TRBV5-4,NA,NA,TRBJ2-7,CASSLQGAYEQYF,TGTGCCAGCAGCCTCCAAGGGGCCTACGAGCAGTACTTC
TRBV24-1,NA,NA,TRBJ2-1,CATSGFGSSYNEQFF,TGTGCCACGTCAGGATTCGGAAGCTCCTACAATGAGCAGTTCTTC
TRBV5-8,NA,once,TRBJ1-1,CASSQKDRRSGFF,TGTGCCAGCAGCCAGAAGGACAGAAGAAGTGGTTTCTTT
TRBV7-3,NA,few,TRBJ1-2,CASSLTPRLGDGGYTF,TGTGCCAGCAGCTTAACGCCCCGTCTGGGCGATGGTGGCTACACCTTC
TRBV7-9,NA,NA,TRBJ1-1,CASSLEVDTSEAFF,TGTGCCAGCAGCTTAGAAGTCGACACCTCCGAAGCTTTCTTT
TRBV10-3,NA,NA,TRBJ1-1,CAISVGGPNTEAFF,TGTGCCATCAGTGTTGGGGGGCCGAACACTGAAGCTTTCTTT
TRBV19,TRBD1,few,TRBJ1-5,CASSIVMGTGRNQPQHF,TGTGCCAGTAGTATAGTCATGGGGACAGGGAGGAATCAGCCCCAGCATTTT
TRBV7-6,NA,NA,TRBJ2-1,CASSLAPATYNEQFF,TGTGCCAGCAGCTTAGCCCCGGCGACCTACAATGAGCAGTTCTTC
TRBV20-1,TRBD2,NA,TRBJ2-5,CSARGLATQYF,TGCAGTGCTAGGGGACTAGCCACCCAGTACTTC
TRBV10-3,NA,NA,TRBJ1-1,CAIRIQENTEAFF,TGTGCCATCAGGATACAGGAGAACACTGAAGCTTTCTTT
TRBV6-6,NA,NA,TRBJ1-5,CASSYPGGNQPQHF,TGTGCCAGCAGTTACCCAGGGGGCAATCAGCCCCAGCATTTT
TRBV18,NA,NA,TRBJ2-5,CASCGQYQETQYF,TGTGCCAGCTGCGGACAGTACCAAGAGACCCAGTACTTC
TRBV6-5,NA,few,TRBJ2-7,CASSFNPTYEQYF,TGTGCCAGCAGTTTTAATCCGACCTACGAGCAGTACTTC
TRBV30,NA,NA,TRBJ2-7,CAWSVRYRGEQYF,TGTGCCTGGAGTGTACGGTATCGAGGGGAGCAGTACTTC
TRBV6-5,TRBD1,few,TRBJ1-2,CASNYRGPDGYTF,TGTGCCAGCAATTACAGGGGGCCTGACGGCTACACCTTC